The subject of this entry is one TCR beta chain. What it binds is not known. Sorted-subset replicate PCRs used around 200 ng of genomic DNA. This amount corresponded to 30,000 to 35,000 T cell genomes. Sequenced by immunoSEQ multiplex PCR; TCRdb stores in-frame clones only, minus some. The sample lists roughly 2.5 million clones, just over 90% seen once, with around 0.15% in the top ten. This sample is part of a study of shared clonotypes between healthy human individuals. Findings and limits, study-wide: Around 4.7% was the fraction of naive CD4 clonotypes found shared across a few donors. The four-donor shared clonotypes exceeded non-shared clonotypes in generation probability, with non-shared ones scoring lower.

The CDR3 spans 17 residues. The germline V gene has CDR1 KGHSH and CDR2 LQKENI. The V gene end was trimmed by 2 bases and the J gene end by 5 bases; junction bases not matched to a gene: 13. The sequencing input was naive CD4+ T cells sorted from blood. Subset in this sample: CD45RA+ positively selected. The J gene is TRBJ1-1, the V gene TRBV18; 8 nucleotides line up with TRBD1. The origin of this receptor is a man younger than 35 in good health. The CDR3 sequence: CASSPRRAGGLGTEAFF. DNA for the CDR3: TGTGCCAGCTCACCAAGGAGGGCAGGGGGCTTGGGAACTGAAGCTTTCTTT.